Following are 20 T cell receptor beta chains from one sample sequenced in a study of cytomegalovirus exposure and HLA in healthy donors. Researchers ran the PCR with 60 Vbeta and 13 Jbeta primers. Produced via immunoSEQ multiplex PCR; TCRdb's table is partial and in-frame only. The table has about 210,000 clones, around 82% seen once. Sequenced: PBMCs. Source of these receptors: a woman aged 30 to 39 in good health and CMV-seropositive.

This chain links TRBV2 with TRBJ2-3, with D possibly being TRBD2 (6 bases). CDR1 and CDR2 (germline): SNHLY, FYNNEI. The CDR3 sequence is 15 residues long. V was clipped by 0 bases and J by 1 base, with 8 bases between them. The CDR3 here is CASSEAGGGTDTQYF. CDR3 coding DNA: TGTGCCAGCAGTGAAGCGGGGGGAGGCACAGATACGCAGTATTTT.

The chain uses TRBV6-5 and TRBJ2-7; D may be TRBD1 (6 bases). V was cut by 4 bases and J by 2 bases, with 18 bases left in between. Germline V gene sequence: CDR1 MNHEY, CDR2 SVGAGI. The CDR3 covers 16 residues. CDR3 amino acids: CASSSRARTVTYEQYF. The CDR3 DNA reads as TGTGCCAGCAGTTCCAGGGCTCGGACAGTCACCTACGAGCAGTACTTC.

As for this clone: The same CDR3 is also encoded by other DNA sequences in this sample. J is TRBJ1-5 and V is TRBV6-1; D might be TRBD1 (5 bases). V lost 0 bases and J lost 4, with 10 bases in between. The CDR3 is 15 residues long. Germline V gives CDR1 MNHNS, CDR2 SASEGT. The CDR3: CASSEAGGGNQPQHF. In DNA form, the CDR3 reads TGTGCCAGCAGTGAAGCGGGGGGAGGGAATCAGCCCCAGCATTTT.

This chain links TRBV7-2 with TRBJ2-5; a possible D gene is TRBD2 (6 bases). This CDR3 is built from 15 residues. Germline CDR1 SGHTA, CDR2 FQGNSA. Trimming shortened V by 5 bases and J by 1 base, and 14 bases separated the two germline ends. The CDR3 DNA is TGTGCCAGCAGCCCCATCTCGGGAGCCCAAGAGACCCAGTACTTC. Translation: CASSPISGAQETQYF.

The genes are TRBV27 and TRBJ2-1; TRBD1 matches 7 bases. Germline loops: CDR1 MNHEY, CDR2 SMNVEV (reference sequence). CDR3 length: 16 amino acids. V gave up 5 bases and J gave up 7 bases; unmatched junction bases: 14. The CDR3 loop is CASSPRDSSYGNEQFF. CDR3 sequence (DNA): TGTGCCAGCAGTCCCCGGGACAGCTCATATGGGAATGAGCAGTTCTTC.

Here the CDR3 reads CASSQAGAQSYNEQFF. In DNA, the CDR3 is TGTGCCAGCAGCCAAGCAGGGGCGCAATCCTACAATGAGCAGTTCTTC. The chain is built from TRBV7-8 and TRBJ2-1, with a possible D match to TRBD1 (6 bases). The CDR3 spans 16 residues. Germline-derived CDR1 and CDR2 are SGHVS and FQNEAQ. With 5 bases removed from V and 1 base from J, the gap between germline ends came to 15 bases.

The rearrangement joins TRBV7-2 to TRBJ2-5; 7 bases line up with TRBD2. Germline CDR1 SGHTA, CDR2 FQGNSA. CDR3 length equals 12 residues. The junction had 2 bases not matched to a gene; V was cut back by 5 bases and J by 5 bases. The chain's CDR3 is CASSRGVETQYF. In nucleotides, the CDR3 is TGTGCCAGCAGCCGGGGGGTCGAGACCCAGTACTTC.

This chain uses TRBV15 with TRBJ2-7; D unresolved. The V and J ends lost 0 bases and 7 bases respectively, with 13 bases between them. Germline V lookup: CDR1 LNHNV, CDR2 YYDKDF (reference sequence). CDR3 length equals 14 residues. The CDR3 nucleotides are TGTGCCACCAGCAGAGATGGCGACTCCCGGGAGCAGTACTTC. Its translation is CATSRDGDSREQYF.

V usage is TRBV7-9 and J usage is TRBJ2-3; maybe TRBD1 (6 bases). V gave up 2 bases and J gave up 8 bases, with 8 bases separating them. This CDR3 contains 12 residues. CDR1 is SEHNR and CDR2 is FQNEAQ in the germline V gene (reference sequence). CDR3 residues: CASSLLGGTQYF. The CDR3 coding sequence is TGTGCCAGCAGCTTACTAGGGGGTACGCAGTATTTT. Drawing the rest from reference TRBV7-9 and TRBJ2-3, the complete variable domain is DTGVSQNPRHKITKRGQNVTFRCDPISEHNRLYWYRQTLGQGPEFLTYFQNEAQLEKSRLLSDRFSAERPKGSFSTLEIQRTEQGDSAMYLCASSLLGGTQYFGPGTRLTVL.

The chain employs TRBV6-5 and TRBJ1-6; D gene unclear. V lost 4 bases and J lost 7, with 8 bases in between. The CDR3 is 13 amino acids. The germline gives CDR1 MNHEY, CDR2 SVGAGI. CDR3 amino acids: CASSLNRNSPLHF. For the CDR3, the DNA is TGTGCCAGCAGTTTGAACAGAAATTCACCCCTCCACTTT.

V usage is TRBV6-5 and J usage is TRBJ2-1; D may be TRBD1 (5 bases). Germline-derived CDR1 and CDR2 are MNHEY and SVGAGI. The CDR3 extends over 13 amino acids. The V gene lost 5 bases and the J gene lost 0 bases, with 5 bases spanning the gap. As DNA, the CDR3 is TGTGCCAGCAGTAGGGGCTCCTACAATGAGCAGTTCTTC. This codes for CASSRGSYNEQFF.

This clone was counted once. The chain carries TRBV19 and TRBJ1-2; 9 bases are a match to TRBD1. This CDR3 region has 13 residues. The germline CDR1 and CDR2 sequences are LNHDA and SQIVND (reference sequence). Trimming at V came to 8 bases and at J to 8 bases, leaving 9 bases not matched to a gene. Here the CDR3 reads CASHRDRAGGYTF. As DNA, the CDR3 is TGTGCCAGTCACCGGGACAGGGCCGGCGGCTACACCTTC.

This chain links TRBV9 with TRBJ2-5; weak D call: TRBD2 (6 bases). V was trimmed by 0 bases and J by 0 bases, leaving 12 bases between them. Germline CDR1 SGDLS, CDR2 YYNGEE. The CDR3 has 16 amino acids. In nucleotides, the CDR3 is TGTGCCAGCAGCGTAGGGGCTAGCGAACACCAAGAGACCCAGTACTTC. It codes for CASSVGASEHQETQYF.

The V call is TRBV4-1, the J call TRBJ1-2; weak D call: TRBD1 (6 bases). CDR1 and CDR2 (germline): MGHRA, YSYEKL. The CDR3 has 16 residues. Trimming left V 0 bases short and J 3 bases short, with 14 bases between. Here the CDR3 reads CASSQEVGGPYYGYTF. Here the CDR3 DNA reads TGCGCCAGCAGCCAAGAGGTCGGGGGGCCCTACTATGGCTACACCTTC.

The chain links TRBV6-5 to TRBJ2-1, with D uncertain. Trimming cost V 2 bases and J 6 bases, with 2 bases left between them. Germline values: CDR1 MNHEY, CDR2 SVGAGI. The CDR3 spans 11 residues. CDR3 sequence (DNA): TGTGCCAGCAGTTACCTCAATGAGCAGTTCTTC. Translating gives CASSYLNEQFF.

The table lists this clone with a few counts. The V gene is TRBV11-2, the J gene TRBJ2-7; D not resolved. The CDR3 spans 16 residues. Per germline, CDR1 SGHAT and CDR2 FQNNGV. V lost 0 bases and J 2 bases, leaving 14 bases between the germline ends. The CDR3 region is CASSLDRPSVTYEQYF. Here the CDR3 DNA reads TGTGCCAGCAGCTTAGATCGTCCGAGTGTTACCTACGAGCAGTACTTC.

V gene TRBV5-4 combines with J gene TRBJ2-2, with 11 nucleotides matching TRBD1. V dropped 4 bases and J dropped 4; count of bases not matched to a gene: 3. CDR1 is SGHNT and CDR2 is YYREEE in the germline V gene (reference sequence). This CDR3 has 15 residues. CDR3 DNA sequence: TGTGCCAGCAGCACGGACAGGGGGCCCACCGGGGAGCTGTTTTTT. Its protein product is CASSTDRGPTGELFF.

The chain carries TRBV5-4 and TRBJ2-7, with no clear D. Germline CDR1 is SGHNT and CDR2 is YYREEE (reference sequence). V lost 0 bases and J lost 3, with 7 bases in between. The CDR3 runs to 13 residues. CDR3 sequence: CASSLGSDYEQYF. Here the CDR3 DNA reads TGTGCCAGCAGCTTGGGCAGTGACTACGAGCAGTACTTC.

Worth noting for this clone: The junction does not match germline at one end; this may be a read error. This rearrangement joins TRBV7-9 to TRBJ2-1; 11 positions match TRBD2. This CDR3 is 15 amino acids long. Germline lookup yields CDR1 SEHNR and CDR2 FQNEAQ (reference sequence). The CDR3 bases are TGTTCCAGCAGCGCGACTAGCGGGAAGGGCTATGAGCAGTTCTTC. It encodes CSSSATSGKGYEQFF.

The chain joins TRBV7-9 to TRBJ2-1; 7 bases fit TRBD2. The CDR3 is 16 residues long. Losses at the gene ends were 5 bases for V and 0 bases for J; bases not matched to a gene: 7. Germline loops: CDR1 SEHNR, CDR2 FQNEAQ (reference sequence). The CDR3 coding sequence is TGTGCCAGCAGCCACTCCGGGGGGAGCTCCTACAATGAGCAGTTCTTC. Translating gives CASSHSGGSSYNEQFF.